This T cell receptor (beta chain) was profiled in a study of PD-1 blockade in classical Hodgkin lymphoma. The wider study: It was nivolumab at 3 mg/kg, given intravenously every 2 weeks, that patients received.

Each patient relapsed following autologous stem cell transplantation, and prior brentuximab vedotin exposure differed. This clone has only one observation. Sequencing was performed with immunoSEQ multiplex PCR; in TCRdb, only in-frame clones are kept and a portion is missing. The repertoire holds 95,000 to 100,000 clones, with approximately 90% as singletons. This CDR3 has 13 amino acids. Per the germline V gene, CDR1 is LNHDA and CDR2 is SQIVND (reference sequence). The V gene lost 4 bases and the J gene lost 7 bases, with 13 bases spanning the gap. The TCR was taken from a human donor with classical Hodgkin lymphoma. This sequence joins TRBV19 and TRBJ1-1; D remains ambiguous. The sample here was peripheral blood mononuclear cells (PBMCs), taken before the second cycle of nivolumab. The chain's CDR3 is CASSNNIGLEAFF. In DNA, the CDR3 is TGTGCCAGTAGTAATAATATAGGCCTTGAAGCTTTCTTT.